This T cell receptor (beta chain) is drawn from a study of T cell repertoires in cytomegalovirus infection. Details on this clonotype: As yet, its antigen is unknown.

Whole-study results and caveats: Totalled public TCR beta family frequency picked out people who carried CMV plus the relevant HLA.

The CDR3 length is 14 residues. V shed 10 bases, J shed 1 base, and the junction held 7 bases outside the gene matches. The germline CDR1 and CDR2 sequences are MNHEY and SMNVEV (reference sequence). Each CDR3 protein is one row after TCRdb ran MiXCR on the reads. The sample comprises approximately 910,000 distinct CDR3 sequences, approximately 32% of which are singletons, and around 15% rests with the top ten. This rearrangement joins TRBV27 to TRBJ1-5; TRBD1 aligns across 7 bases. The sequence derives from a human donor in good health (CMV status not recorded). Some clones in this sample may be carry-over from other donors' samples. The starting material was cultured CD8+ T cells from PBMCs, obtained from culture after CMV antigen stimulation. The CDR3 coding sequence is TGTGCCATCACAGGGGAAGGAAGCAATCAGCCCCAGCATTTT. It codes for CAITGEGSNQPQHF.